A single sample is the source of the 26 T cell receptor beta chains below, sequenced in a study of post-analysis software for immune sequencing data. TCR beta cDNA libraries included unique molecular identifiers. Each CDR3 protein gets one entry after TCRdb re-called the PCR reads with MiXCR. The sample carries almost 700,000 distinct CDR3 sequences, approximately 59% recorded once. These receptors' antigens are unknown. Notes on the study in general: Five or six TRBV segments, TRBV5-6, TRBV5-1 and TRBV20-1 among them, were found more frequent in patients than controls.

The sequenced material came from blood. These receptors all come from a girl aged 2-10 years with multiple sclerosis.

This chain uses TRBV12-3 or TRBV12-4 with TRBJ2-5; 12 positions agree with TRBD2. The DNA end lines up better with TRBJ2-7; the J call may be wrong. The length of the CDR3 is 15 residues. The CDR3 sequence: CASILRLAGGYEQYF. CDR3 DNA sequence: TGTGCCAGCATCCTTCGGCTAGCGGGAGGGTACGAGCAGTACTTC.

The genes are TRBV10-2 and TRBJ2-3; D perhaps matches TRBD2 (7 bases). Germline CDR1 and CDR2: WSHSY and SAAADI. The CDR3 has 15 residues. V lost 10 bases, J lost 4 bases, and 21 bases lay in between. The CDR3 here is CATGRGGALADTQYF. The CDR3 DNA is TGCGCCACAGGGAGGGGGGGGGCTTTGGCAGATACGCAGTATTTT.

This chain uses TRBV6-5 with TRBJ1-2, with D tentatively TRBD1 (5 bases). The V end lost 7 bases, the J end lost 6 bases, and 18 bases lay between the germline ends. Germline assignment: CDR1 MNHEY and CDR2 SVGAGI. This CDR3 region has 14 residues. The CDR3 here is CASTQVWGADGYTF. The CDR3 region has the DNA TGTGCCAGCACCCAAGTTTGGGGCGCGGATGGCTACACCTTC.

The genes are TRBV29-1 and TRBJ2-5; tentatively, D is TRBD1 (5 bases). Trimming took off 4 bases at V and 3 bases at J, with 24 bases between the two ends. The CDR3 has 17 amino acids. Germline V gene sequence: CDR1 SQVTM, CDR2 ANQGSEA. The CDR3: CSVGVPQGWRLEETQYF. The CDR3 DNA follows: TGCAGCGTTGGGGTCCCGCAGGGCTGGCGGTTAGAAGAGACCCAGTACTTC.

The chain couples TRBV4-3 to TRBJ2-1, with a tentative D call TRBD1 (6 bases). Germline V lookup: CDR1 LGHNA, CDR2 YSLEER. This CDR3 is 14 amino acids long. Trimming cost V 0 bases and J 7 bases, with 10 bases left between them. CDR3 sequence (DNA): TGCGCCAGCAGCCAAGACGCAGGGGAGAATGAGCAGTTCTTC. Its protein product is CASSQDAGENEQFF.

The chain couples TRBV29-1 to TRBJ2-1; possibly TRBD2 for D (5 bases). V gave up 7 bases and J gave up 4 bases, with 17 bases separating them. There are 14 residues in the CDR3. Germline CDR1 is SQVTM and CDR2 is ANQGSEA. The CDR3 DNA is TGCAGCGCCCTCCCAAGCGGACCTTACAATGAGCAGTTCTTC. This codes for CSALPSGPYNEQFF.

The J gene is TRBJ2-5, the V gene TRBV29-1; 10 bases map to TRBD2. Germline trimming cut 0 bases from V and 5 bases from J; bases unmatched to any gene: 12. Germline V gene data show CDR1 as SQVTM and CDR2 as ANQGSEA. The CDR3 contains 17 residues. Written as DNA, the CDR3 is TGCAGCGTTGAAGATGCCCTGCTAGCGGGAGTCAAGGAGACCCAGTACTTC. As protein: CSVEDALLAGVKETQYF.

This clonotype was recorded only once. The chain employs TRBV4-2 and TRBJ2-3; 10 bases are shared with TRBD2. The V and J ends lost 4 bases and 5 bases, in that order; junction bases with no gene match: 9. The CDR3 consists of 16 residues. Germline CDR1 and CDR2: LGHNA and YNFKEQ. The DNA for the CDR3 is TGTGCCAGCAGCCCTGGTTCGGGACTAGCGATAGATACGCAGTATTTT. It translates to CASSPGSGLAIDTQYF.

V is TRBV7-6 and J is TRBJ2-5, with 9 positions matching TRBD2. In germline, CDR1 is SGHVS, CDR2 FNYEAQ. This CDR3 is 15 amino acids long. With V trimmed by 6 bases and J by 4 bases, 9 bases remained unmatched. This CDR3 is CASSYTSGPIETQYF. The CDR3 DNA is TGTGCCAGCAGTTATACTAGCGGGCCCATAGAGACCCAGTACTTC.

V gene TRBV4-1 combines with J gene TRBJ2-1; D possibly corresponds to TRBD1 (6 bases). The CDR3 extends over 17 amino acids. Deletions cut 0 bases from V and 7 bases from J, with 19 bases between. CDR1 MGHRA and CDR2 YSYEKL come from the germline V gene. This CDR3 reads CASSQDPPGDFKNEQFF. The CDR3 nucleotides read TGCGCCAGCAGCCAAGACCCACCAGGGGATTTTAAGAATGAGCAGTTCTTC.

This chain links TRBV18 with TRBJ2-3, with TRBD2 matching 7 bases. The V gene's germline CDR1 is KGHSH and CDR2 LQKENI. The CDR3 runs 16 residues. Trimming cost V 2 bases and J 0 bases; bases outside gene matches: 5. The CDR3 spells CASSPGRARSTDTQYF. In DNA form, the CDR3 reads TGTGCCAGCTCACCAGGGAGGGCCCGTAGCACAGATACGCAGTATTTT.

The rearrangement links TRBV6-1 to TRBJ1-1; 9 bases align to TRBD1. Trimming cost V 3 bases and J 8 bases; bases outside gene matches: 13. Germline CDR1 is MNHNS and CDR2 is SASEGT. The CDR3 loop spans 16 amino acids. CDR3 amino acids: CASSEFTGTGPSEAFF. CDR3 sequence (DNA): TGTGCCAGCAGTGAGTTTACCGGGACAGGGCCATCGGAAGCTTTCTTT.

This sequence joins TRBV20-1 and TRBJ1-2; 10 bases line up with TRBD1. V shed 5 bases, J shed 8 bases, and the junction held 5 bases outside the gene matches. The CDR3 sequence is 12 residues long. Germline CDR1 and CDR2: DFQATT and SNEGSKA (reference sequence). The CDR3 bases are TGCAGTGCTGACCGGGACAGGGGAGGCTACACCTTC. This gives the protein CSADRDRGGYTF.

The V call is TRBV27, the J call TRBJ1-6; the D gene is possibly TRBD1 (6 bases). This CDR3 has 15 amino acids. The V end was cut by 10 bases, the J end by 7 bases, with 20 bases between. Germline CDR1 reads MNHEY; CDR2 reads SMNVEV (reference sequence). The CDR3 DNA follows: TGTGCCAACCCCGGGACCCGCAGGGGCAATTCACCCCTCCACTTT. This codes for CANPGTRRGNSPLHF.

This clonotype was seen a handful of times. The V and J genes are TRBV6-2 or TRBV6-3 and TRBJ2-1; maybe TRBD2 (5 bases). V lost 8 bases and J lost 2, with 7 bases in between. The V gene's germline CDR1 is MNHEY and CDR2 SVGEGT. CDR3 size: 12 residues. The CDR3 DNA is TGTGCCAGCGAGGGTACCTACAATGAGCAGTTCTTC. It codes for CASEGTYNEQFF.

The chain has TRBV6-5 and TRBJ2-3, with D possibly being TRBD2 (7 bases). This CDR3 comprises 16 residues. V lost 10 bases and J lost 2, with 22 bases in between. CDR1 and CDR2 (germline): MNHEY, SVGAGI. CDR3 nucleotide sequence: TGTGCCACCTCACCTGGGGGGGCCTACCTCACAGATACGCAGTATTTT. This gives the protein CATSPGGAYLTDTQYF.

The chain links TRBV12-3 or TRBV12-4 to TRBJ2-3; D unclear. The V end was cut by 5 bases, the J end by 3 bases, with 12 bases between. This CDR3 is built from 14 residues. CDR3 in amino acids: CASSLVVATDTQYF. As DNA, the CDR3 is TGTGCCAGCAGTCTGGTGGTAGCAACAGATACGCAGTATTTT.

The chain links TRBV12-3 or TRBV12-4 to TRBJ2-7; D is possibly TRBD1 (5 bases). Trimming stripped 4 bases from V and 4 bases from J, with 20 bases between. This CDR3 has 16 residues. The CDR3 protein is CASSSTVNSFKYEQYF. For the CDR3, the DNA is TGTGCCAGCAGTTCGACAGTCAATTCATTTAAGTACGAGCAGTACTTC.

This sequence joins TRBV5-4 and TRBJ1-4; tentatively, D is TRBD1 (6 bases). Deletions cut 7 bases from V and 4 bases from J, with 20 bases between. In germline, CDR1 is SGHNT, CDR2 YYREEE (reference sequence). The CDR3 contains 16 residues. The CDR3 sequence is CASSRGGGPGNEKLFF. The CDR3 DNA reads as TGTGCCAGCTCCCGAGGTGGGGGGCCAGGTAATGAAAAACTGTTTTTT.

The rearrangement joins TRBV6-1 to TRBJ2-5; tentatively, D is TRBD2 (5 bases). The V end was cut by 4 bases, the J end by 5 bases, with 11 bases between. CDR1 is MNHNS, CDR2 SASEGT, per germline. The CDR3 covers 13 residues. CDR3 amino acids: CASSVLRRETQYF. The DNA for the CDR3 is TGTGCCAGCAGTGTCCTGAGGAGGGAGACCCAGTACTTC.

This rearrangement joins TRBV6-5 to TRBJ1-1; D remains ambiguous. CDR3 length equals 13 residues. With 6 bases removed from V and 0 bases from J, the gap between germline ends came to 8 bases. Germline assignment: CDR1 MNHEY and CDR2 SVGAGI. The CDR3 spells CASRTSMNTEAFF. In DNA, the CDR3 is TGTGCCAGCAGGACATCCATGAACACTGAAGCTTTCTTT.

This clonotype was detected only a few times. V usage is TRBV6-5 and J usage is TRBJ2-1, with 11 bases that match TRBD2. CDR3 length equals 15 residues. The V gene's germline CDR1 is MNHEY and CDR2 SVGAGI. The V and J ends lost 5 bases and 11 bases, in that order; junction bases with no gene match: 11. The CDR3 nucleotides read TGTGCCAGCAGTCCGGGGACTAGCGGAGGGATAAAGCAGTTCTTC. Translated: CASSPGTSGGIKQFF.

This chain connects TRBV3-1 to TRBJ2-1; D uncertain. The CDR3 is made up of 14 amino acids. The V end was cut by 1 base, the J end by 6 bases, with 10 bases between. Germline loops: CDR1 LGHDT, CDR2 YNNKEL (reference sequence). CDR3 bases: TGTGCCAGCAGCCAAGGGGCAGGATCCAATGAGCAGTTCTTC. Encoded protein: CASSQGAGSNEQFF.

A single count supports this clonotype. This rearrangement joins TRBV29-1 to TRBJ2-1; 11 bases line up with TRBD2. Per the germline V gene, CDR1 is SQVTM and CDR2 is ANQGSEA. V was clipped by 1 base and J by 0 bases; unmatched bases: 5. CDR3 length: 17 amino acids. Here the CDR3 DNA reads TGCAGCGTTGAAGGGACTAGCGGGCCTAACTCCTACAATGAGCAGTTCTTC. It yields the protein CSVEGTSGPNSYNEQFF.

The gene calls are TRBV5-1 and TRBJ2-7; D remains unclear. The V end was cut by 4 bases, the J end by 0 bases, with 11 bases between. Germline V gene lookup returns CDR1 SGHRS and CDR2 YFSETQ. CDR3 length equals 14 residues. CDR3 DNA sequence: TGCGCCAGCAGCGCCCTCAGCGACTCCTACGAGCAGTACTTC. Translating it yields CASSALSDSYEQYF. Full variable domain (remainder filled in from reference TRBV5-1 and TRBJ2-7): KAGVTQTPRYLIKTRGQQVTLSCSPISGHRSVSWYQQTPGQGLQFLFEYFSETQRNKGNFPGRFSGRQFSNSRSEMNVSTLELGDSALYLCASSALSDSYEQYFGPGTRLTVT.

The J gene is TRBJ2-5, the V gene TRBV7-9, with 12 bases identical to TRBD1. The trim removed 5 bases at V and 7 bases at J, leaving 17 bases unmatched. The CDR3 contains 18 residues. The germline V gene encodes CDR1 SEHNR and CDR2 FQNEAQ (reference sequence). The CDR3 DNA reads TGTGCCAGCAGCGCCTCGACCGGGACAGGGGGCCCCATTGGGACCCAGTACTTC. The encoded protein is CASSASTGTGGPIGTQYF.